The clone carrying this T cell receptor (beta chain) was found once. Antigen: not known. Repertoires were generated with immunoSEQ multiplex PCR, while TCRdb's copy carries only in-frame clones and drops some. Here the sample spans 85,000 to 95,000 clones, approximately 90% being singletons. This sample was taken from a study of T cell responses to AZD1222 COVID-19 vaccine. General observations from the study: Spike as a whole was targeted by vaccine-associated CD4 TCRs, dominant at 160-218 and 743-854. Scientists sampled the repertoires only once the peak T cell response had passed. Most donors were white British and more were female, and clonal diversity was possibly underestimated.

Per germline, CDR1 SGHTA and CDR2 FQGTGA. V was cut by 3 bases and J by 5 bases, with 10 bases left in between. The CDR3 covers 13 residues. The chain joins TRBV7-3 to TRBJ1-1; D is ambiguous. The material was peripheral blood, obtained 28 days after the second AZD1222 dose. The source is an adult who received the AZD1222 COVID-19 vaccine. CDR3 nucleotide sequence: TGTGCCAGCAGCTTCGGCCAGACGACTGAAGCTTTCTTT. Translated, it gives CASSFGQTTEAFF.